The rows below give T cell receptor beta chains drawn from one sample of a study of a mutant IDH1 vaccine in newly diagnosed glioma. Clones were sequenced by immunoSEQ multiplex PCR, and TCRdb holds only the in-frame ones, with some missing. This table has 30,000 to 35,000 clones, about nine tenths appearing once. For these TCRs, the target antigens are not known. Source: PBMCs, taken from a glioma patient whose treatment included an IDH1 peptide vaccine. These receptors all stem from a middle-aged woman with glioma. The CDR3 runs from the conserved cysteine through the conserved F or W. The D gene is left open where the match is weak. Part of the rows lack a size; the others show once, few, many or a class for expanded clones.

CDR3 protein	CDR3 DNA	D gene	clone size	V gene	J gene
CASSLGAANYGYTF	TGCGCCAGCAGCTTGGGAGCAGCTAACTATGGCTACACCTTC	.	.	TRBV5-1	TRBJ1-2
CASSLDSQGFQPQHF	TGTGCCAGCAGCTTAGATAGCCAGGGTTTCCAGCCCCAGCATTTT	.	.	TRBV7-6	TRBJ1-5
CASSIIAGGEDTQYF	TGTGCCAGTAGTATCATAGCGGGGGGCGAAGATACGCAGTATTTT	TRBD2	.	TRBV19	TRBJ2-3
CASAGANYGYTF	TGTGCCAGCGCGGGCGCTAACTATGGCTACACCTTC	.	.	TRBV6-6	TRBJ1-2
CASSLVLQGGGEAFF	TGTGCCAGCAGCTTAGTCTTACAGGGTGGGGGGGAAGCTTTCTTT	.	.	TRBV7-2	TRBJ1-1
CASSQTGTNQPQHF	TGTGCCAGCAGCCAAACCGGGACCAATCAGCCCCAGCATTTT	.	.	TRBV4-2	TRBJ1-5
CASSLAGGYYGYTF	TGTGCCAGCAGCTTAGCTGGAGGTTACTATGGCTACACCTTC	.	once	TRBV13	TRBJ1-2
CSVEVGYEQYF	TGCAGCGTTGAGGTAGGCTACGAGCAGTACTTC	.	.	TRBV29-1	TRBJ2-7
CASRSPPNTEAFF	TGTGCCAGCAGGTCGCCGCCGAACACTGAAGCTTTCTTT	.	.	TRBV6-5	TRBJ1-1
CASSLGRGADTQYF	TGCGCCAGCAGCTTGGGGAGGGGTGCAGATACGCAGTATTTT	.	.	TRBV5-1	TRBJ2-3
CASRGPRVSSYEQYF	TGTGCCAGCAGGGGGCCCCGTGTATCCTCCTACGAGCAGTACTTC	.	.	TRBV2	TRBJ2-7
CASSKVQTGLNEKLFF	TGTGCCAGCAGCAAAGTCCAGACAGGACTTAATGAAAAACTGTTTTTT	.	.	TRBV21-1	TRBJ1-4
CASTPLGTDTQYF	TGTGCCAGCACCCCATTGGGCACAGATACGCAGTATTTT	.	.	TRBV27	TRBJ2-3
CASSPRTGDGYTF	TGTGCCAGCAGCCCCCGGACAGGGGACGGCTACACCTTC	TRBD1	.	TRBV14	TRBJ1-2
CASSRPERGGVDEQFF	TGTGCCAGCAGCCGACCCGAGCGGGGGGGAGTCGATGAGCAGTTCTTC	TRBD2	.	TRBV7-2	TRBJ2-1
CASSERGRVYEQYF	TGTGCCAGCAGTGAAAGGGGTCGGGTCTACGAGCAGTACTTC	.	.	TRBV2	TRBJ2-7
CASTSQAIGNYGYTF	TGTGCCAGCACAAGCCAGGCGATCGGAAACTATGGCTACACCTTC	.	.	TRBV7-9	TRBJ1-2
CAWSVRTGGTEAFF	TGTGCCTGGAGTGTAAGGACAGGCGGGACTGAAGCTTTCTTT	TRBD1	.	TRBV30	TRBJ1-1
CASSDFRGTDTQYF	TGCGCCAGCAGTGATTTCAGGGGCACAGATACGCAGTATTTT	.	.	TRBV10-2	TRBJ2-3
CASSEARANYGYTF	TGTGCCAGCAGTGAAGCGCGAGCCAACTATGGCTACACCTTC	.	.	TRBV2	TRBJ1-2
CASRPGATTGEQYF	TGTGCCAGTAGGCCAGGGGCAACGACGGGCGAGCAGTACTTC	.	.	TRBV19	TRBJ2-7
CASSQRQGGGYTF	TGCGCCAGCAGCCAGAGGCAGGGGGGTGGCTACACCTTC	TRBD1	once	TRBV4-1	TRBJ1-2
CASRRPGLAGHTSYNEQFF	TGTGCCAGCAGACGCCCGGGACTAGCGGGACATACCTCCTACAATGAGCAGTTCTTC	TRBD2	.	TRBV7-2	TRBJ2-1
CASSLRGGPMNTEAFF	TGTGCCAGCAGTCTCCGAGGGGGCCCCATGAACACTGAAGCTTTCTTT	TRBD1	.	TRBV27	TRBJ1-1
CASSQSGLAGREQYF	TGTGCCAGCAGCCAATCGGGACTAGCGGGACGCGAGCAGTACTTC	TRBD2	.	TRBV4-2	TRBJ2-7
CASSRGGDEKLFF	TGTGCCAGCAGCCGGGGTGGGGATGAAAAACTGTTTTTT	.	.	TRBV5-4	TRBJ1-4
CALDLQGGTEAFF	TGTGCCTTGGACTTACAGGGTGGCACTGAAGCTTTCTTT	.	once	TRBV30	TRBJ1-1
CASSREHFGEAFF	TGTGCCAGCAGCCGGGAACATTTCGGTGAAGCTTTCTTT	.	.	TRBV7-9	TRBJ1-1
CATGLPRYGYTF	TGTGCCACAGGGCTTCCCCGCTATGGCTACACCTTC	.	.	TRBV6-5	TRBJ1-2
CASSRLAGGLQTNEQYF	TGTGCCAGTAGTCGACTAGCGGGAGGGCTTCAGACCAACGAGCAGTACTTC	TRBD2	.	TRBV19	TRBJ2-7
CASRRGGAGRDGYTF	TGTGCCAGCAGGCGGGGGGGTGCCGGGAGGGATGGCTACACCTTC	.	.	TRBV6-5	TRBJ1-2
CASSQDWVSLNEKLFF	TGCGCCAGCAGCCAAGATTGGGTCAGCCTTAATGAAAAACTGTTTTTT	.	.	TRBV4-3	TRBJ1-4
CASSLSRAQYF	TGTGCCAGCAGTTTATCGAGGGCCCAGTACTTC	.	.	TRBV27	TRBJ2-5
CASGKGLETQYF	TGTGCCAGCGGAAAGGGTTTAGAGACCCAGTACTTC	.	.	TRBV7-8	TRBJ2-5
CASSRDRTQYF	TGTGCCAGCTCACGGGACCGGACCCAGTACTTC	.	.	TRBV18	TRBJ2-5
CASLEGVEAFF	TGTGCCAGTCTAGAAGGGGTTGAAGCTTTCTTT	.	.	TRBV19	TRBJ1-1
CASSESLGGRGANTIYF	TGTGCCAGCAGTGAATCCCTGGGGGGGAGAGGGGCAAACACCATATATTTT	.	.	TRBV25-1	TRBJ1-3
CASSWTGGESPLHF	TGTGCCAGCAGTTGGACAGGGGGCGAATCACCCCTCCACTTT	TRBD1	once	TRBV6-5	TRBJ1-6
CASSWSRGRAEAFF	TGTGCCAGCTCATGGTCCCGGGGGAGGGCAGAAGCTTTCTTT	.	.	TRBV18	TRBJ1-1
CASSSPRQGANTEAFF	TGTGCCAGCAGTTCTCCGCGACAGGGGGCGAACACTGAAGCTTTCTTT	TRBD1	.	TRBV28	TRBJ1-1
CASRTGLTSPYGYTF	TGTGCCAGCAGAACTGGCCTGACATCCCCTTATGGCTACACCTTC	.	once	TRBV5-4	TRBJ1-2
CASSLAGQMPVW	TGTGCCAGCAGCTTAGCGGGCCAGATGCCTGTTTGG	.	.	TRBV7-2	TRBJ2-7
CASSQVAGANTEAFF	TGCGCCAGCAGCCAAGTGGCTGGGGCGAACACTGAAGCTTTCTTT	.	once	TRBV4-3	TRBJ1-1
CASSLRGSGTEAFF	TGTGCCAGCAGCTTGAGAGGGTCGGGCACTGAAGCTTTCTTT	.	.	TRBV5-4	TRBJ1-1
CASSYVEKLFF	TGTGCCAGCAGTTACGTTGAAAAACTGTTTTTT	.	.	TRBV2	TRBJ1-4
CASSFDRDGDIQYF	TGTGCCAGCAGCTTCGATAGGGACGGGGACATTCAGTACTTC	.	.	TRBV5-4	TRBJ2-4
CASSIAGGRNYEQYF	TGTGCCAGTAGTATAGCTGGCGGGAGAAATTACGAGCAGTACTTC	TRBD2	.	TRBV19	TRBJ2-7
CASSLFRDEAFF	TGTGCCAGCAGCTTATTCAGAGATGAAGCTTTCTTT	.	.	TRBV7-9	TRBJ1-1
CASSEGTANYGYTF	TGTGCCAGCAGCGAAGGGACAGCAAACTATGGCTACACCTTC	TRBD1	.	TRBV4-2	TRBJ1-2
CASSFTGTSIHEQYF	TGTGCCAGCAGTTTTACCGGGACTAGCATCCACGAGCAGTACTTC	TRBD2	.	TRBV27	TRBJ2-7
CASSAGQSLGNTIYF	TGTGCCAGCTCAGCTGGGCAATCTCTCGGAAACACCATATATTTT	.	once	TRBV18	TRBJ1-3
CASSSGTGDTQYF	TGTGCCAGCAGCTCCGGAACGGGAGATACGCAGTATTTT	.	.	TRBV7-2	TRBJ2-3
CASSGRRGSYEQYF	TGTGCCAGCAGCGGACGACGGGGCTCCTACGAGCAGTACTTC	.	.	TRBV9	TRBJ2-7
CASSGENREGGEQYF	TGTGCCAGCAGTGGAGAAAACAGGGAAGGGGGCGAGCAGTACTTC	.	.	TRBV6-1	TRBJ2-7
CASSDGLGTGGSGANVLTF	TGTGCCAGCAGTGACGGGTTGGGGACAGGGGGCTCTGGGGCCAACGTCCTGACTTTC	TRBD1	.	TRBV6-4	TRBJ2-6
CASTRQGARSGANVLTF	TGTGCCAGCACAAGACAGGGGGCTAGGTCTGGGGCCAACGTCCTGACTTTC	TRBD1	.	TRBV2	TRBJ2-6
CACGPGTGNEKLFF	TGTGCCTGCGGGCCCGGGACAGGCAATGAAAAACTGTTTTTT	TRBD1	once	TRBV6-1	TRBJ1-4
CASSVMDRAYEQYF	TGTGCCAGCAGTGTTATGGACAGGGCCTACGAGCAGTACTTC	TRBD1	.	TRBV2	TRBJ2-7
CASSQRLGKLFF	TGCGCCAGCAGCCAGCGGTTAGGAAAACTGTTTTTT	.	.	TRBV4-1	TRBJ1-4
CASSSGSGGYQETQYF	TGCGCCAGCAGCTCCGGTAGCGGGGGGTACCAAGAGACCCAGTACTTC	TRBD2	.	TRBV5-1	TRBJ2-5